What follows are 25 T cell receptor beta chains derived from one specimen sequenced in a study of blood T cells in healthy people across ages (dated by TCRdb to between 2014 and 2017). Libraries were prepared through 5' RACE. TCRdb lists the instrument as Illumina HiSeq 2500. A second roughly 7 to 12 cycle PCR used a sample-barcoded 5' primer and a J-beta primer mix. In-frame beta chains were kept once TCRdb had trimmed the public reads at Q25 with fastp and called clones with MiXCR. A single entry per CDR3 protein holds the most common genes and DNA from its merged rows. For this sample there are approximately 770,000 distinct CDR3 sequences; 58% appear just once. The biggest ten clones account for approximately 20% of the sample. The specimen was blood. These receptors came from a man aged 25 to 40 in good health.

In DNA, the CDR3 is TGTGCCAGCAGTTTAGGTACAGCGGGAGAATCAGATACGCAGTATTTT. Its protein is CASSLGTAGESDTQYF. V gene TRBV28 combines with J gene TRBJ2-3; 8 bases agree with TRBD2. This CDR3 comprises 16 residues. J was trimmed by 4 bases and V by 2 bases; bases with no gene match: 8. Germline V gene lookup returns CDR1 MDHEN and CDR2 SYDVKM.

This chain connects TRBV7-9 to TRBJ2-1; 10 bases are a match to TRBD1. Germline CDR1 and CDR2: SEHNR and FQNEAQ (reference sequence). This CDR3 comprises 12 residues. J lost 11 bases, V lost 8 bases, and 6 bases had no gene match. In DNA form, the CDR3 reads TGTGCCAGCGGGACAGGGGAACCCAAGCAGTTCTTC. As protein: CASGTGEPKQFF.

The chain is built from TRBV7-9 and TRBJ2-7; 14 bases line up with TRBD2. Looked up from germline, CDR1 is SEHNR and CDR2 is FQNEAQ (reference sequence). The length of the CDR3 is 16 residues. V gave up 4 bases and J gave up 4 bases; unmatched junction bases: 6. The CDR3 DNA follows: TGTGCCAGCAGCTCGGGACTAGCGGGAGCTGGATACGAGCAGTACTTC. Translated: CASSSGLAGAGYEQYF.

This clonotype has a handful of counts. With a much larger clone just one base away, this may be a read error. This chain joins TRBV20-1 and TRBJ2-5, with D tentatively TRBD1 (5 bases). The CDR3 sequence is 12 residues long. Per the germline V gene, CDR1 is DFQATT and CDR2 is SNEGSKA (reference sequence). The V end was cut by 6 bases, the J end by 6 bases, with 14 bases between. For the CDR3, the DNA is TGCAGTGCACTCAGGACACAAAAGACCCAGTACTTC. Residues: CSALRTQKTQYF.

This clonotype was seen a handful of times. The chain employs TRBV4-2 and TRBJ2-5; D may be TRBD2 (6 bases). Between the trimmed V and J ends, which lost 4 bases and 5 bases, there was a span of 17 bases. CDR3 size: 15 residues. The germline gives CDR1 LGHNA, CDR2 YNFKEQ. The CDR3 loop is CASSLAPGGIETQYF. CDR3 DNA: TGTGCCAGCAGCCTTGCGCCCGGCGGGATTGAGACCCAGTACTTC.

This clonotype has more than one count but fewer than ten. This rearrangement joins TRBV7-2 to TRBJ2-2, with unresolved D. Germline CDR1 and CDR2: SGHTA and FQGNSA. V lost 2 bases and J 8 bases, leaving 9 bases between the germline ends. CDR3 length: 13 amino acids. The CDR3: CASSLSPPGELFF. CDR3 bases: TGTGCCAGCAGCTTATCTCCCCCAGGGGAGCTGTTTTTT.

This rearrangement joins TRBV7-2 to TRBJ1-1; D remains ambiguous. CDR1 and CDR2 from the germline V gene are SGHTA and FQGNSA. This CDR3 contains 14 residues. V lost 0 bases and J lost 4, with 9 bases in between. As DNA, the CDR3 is TGTGCCAGCAGCTTAGCGCTGGCCCCCACTGAAGCTTTCTTT. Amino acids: CASSLALAPTEAFF.

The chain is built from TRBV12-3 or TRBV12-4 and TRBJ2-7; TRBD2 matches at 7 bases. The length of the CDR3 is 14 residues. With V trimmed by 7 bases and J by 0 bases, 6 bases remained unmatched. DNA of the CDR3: TGTGCCAGCACCCTCCGGGACTACTCCTACGAGCAGTACTTC. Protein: CASTLRDYSYEQYF.

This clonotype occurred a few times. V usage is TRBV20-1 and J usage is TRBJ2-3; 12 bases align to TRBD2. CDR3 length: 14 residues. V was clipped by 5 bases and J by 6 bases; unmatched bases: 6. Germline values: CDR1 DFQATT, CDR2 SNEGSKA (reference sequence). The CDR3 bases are TGCAGTGCTTCAACTAGCGGGGGGTGGGATACGCAGTATTTT. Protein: CSASTSGGWDTQYF.

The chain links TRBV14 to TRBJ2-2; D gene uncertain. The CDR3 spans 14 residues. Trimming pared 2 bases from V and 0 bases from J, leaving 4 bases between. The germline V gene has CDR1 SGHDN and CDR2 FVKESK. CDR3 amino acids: CASSQWTNTGELFF. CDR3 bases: TGTGCCAGCAGCCAATGGACGAACACCGGGGAGCTGTTTTTT.

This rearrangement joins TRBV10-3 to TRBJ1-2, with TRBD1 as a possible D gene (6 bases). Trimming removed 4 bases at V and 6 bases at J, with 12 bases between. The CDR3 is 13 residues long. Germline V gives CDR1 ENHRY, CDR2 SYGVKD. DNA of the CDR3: TGTGCCATCAGTGTCGGCAGGGGCGATGGCTACACCTTC. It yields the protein CAISVGRGDGYTF.

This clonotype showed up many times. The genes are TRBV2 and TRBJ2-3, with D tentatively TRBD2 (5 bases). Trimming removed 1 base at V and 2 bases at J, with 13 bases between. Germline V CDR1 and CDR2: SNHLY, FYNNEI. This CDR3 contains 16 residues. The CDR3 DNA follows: TGTGCCAGCAGTGAAGGAGGAGGAGGAACCACAGATACGCAGTATTTT. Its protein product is CASSEGGGGTTDTQYF.

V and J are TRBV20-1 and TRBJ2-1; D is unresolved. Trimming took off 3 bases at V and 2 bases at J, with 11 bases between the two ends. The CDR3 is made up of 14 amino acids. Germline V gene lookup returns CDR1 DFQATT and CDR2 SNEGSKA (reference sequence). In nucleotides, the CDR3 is TGCAGTGCTAGGATCGAGCGTACCTACAATGAGCAGTTCTTC. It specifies CSARIERTYNEQFF.

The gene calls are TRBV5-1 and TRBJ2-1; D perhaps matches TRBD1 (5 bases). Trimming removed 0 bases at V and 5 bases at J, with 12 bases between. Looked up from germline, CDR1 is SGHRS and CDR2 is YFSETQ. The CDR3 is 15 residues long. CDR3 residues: CASSLGVDTHNEQFF. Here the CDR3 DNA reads TGCGCCAGCAGCTTGGGGGTGGACACACACAATGAGCAGTTCTTC. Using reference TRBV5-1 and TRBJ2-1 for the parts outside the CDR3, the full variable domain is KAGVTQTPRYLIKTRGQQVTLSCSPISGHRSVSWYQQTPGQGLQFLFEYFSETQRNKGNFPGRFSGRQFSNSRSEMNVSTLELGDSALYLCASSLGVDTHNEQFFGPGTRLTVL.

Here the CDR3 reads CAEGQGETQYF. The CDR3 DNA reads as TGTGCCGAGGGACAGGGAGAGACCCAGTACTTC. The chain uses TRBV30 and TRBJ2-5; 9 bases match TRBD1. Germline CDR1 reads GTSNPN; CDR2 reads SVGIG (reference sequence). The CDR3 extends over 11 amino acids. V was pared by 8 bases and J by 4 bases, with 2 bases of the junction left unmatched.

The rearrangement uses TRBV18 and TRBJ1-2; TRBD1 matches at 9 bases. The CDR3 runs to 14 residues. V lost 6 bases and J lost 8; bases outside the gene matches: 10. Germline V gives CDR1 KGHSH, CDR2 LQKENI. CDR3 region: CASSSEGQGSGYTF. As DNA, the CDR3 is TGTGCCAGCTCTTCTGAGGGACAGGGAAGCGGCTACACCTTC. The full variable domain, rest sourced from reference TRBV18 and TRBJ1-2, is NAGVMQNPRHLVRRRGQEARLRCSPMKGHSHVYWYRQLPEEGLKFMVYLQKENIIDESGMPKERFSAEFPKEGPSILRIQQVVRGDSAAYFCASSSEGQGSGYTFGSGTRLTVV.

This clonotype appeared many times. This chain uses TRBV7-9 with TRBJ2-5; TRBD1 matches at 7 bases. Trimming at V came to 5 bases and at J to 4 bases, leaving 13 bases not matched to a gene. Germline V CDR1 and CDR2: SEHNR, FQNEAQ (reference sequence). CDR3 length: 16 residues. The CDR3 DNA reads TGTGCCAGCAGCCTCCCCCGGGACAGAAGGGGAGAGACCCAGTACTTC. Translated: CASSLPRDRRGETQYF.

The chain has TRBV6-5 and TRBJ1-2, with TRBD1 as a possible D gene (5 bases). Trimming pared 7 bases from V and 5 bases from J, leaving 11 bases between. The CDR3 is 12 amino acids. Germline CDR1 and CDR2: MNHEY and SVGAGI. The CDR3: CASIGQEYGYTF. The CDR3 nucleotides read TGTGCCAGCATCGGACAAGAATATGGCTACACCTTC.

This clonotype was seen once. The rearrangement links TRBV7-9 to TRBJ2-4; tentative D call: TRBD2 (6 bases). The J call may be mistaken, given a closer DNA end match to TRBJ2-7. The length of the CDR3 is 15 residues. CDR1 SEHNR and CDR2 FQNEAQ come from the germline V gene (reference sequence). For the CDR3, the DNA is TGTGCCAGCAGCTTAGTCCTCGGGGGAACCGACGAGCAGTACTTC. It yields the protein CASSLVLGGTDEQYF.

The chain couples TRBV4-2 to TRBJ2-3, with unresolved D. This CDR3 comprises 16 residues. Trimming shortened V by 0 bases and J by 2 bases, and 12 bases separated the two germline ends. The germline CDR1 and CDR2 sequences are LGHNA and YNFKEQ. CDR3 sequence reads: CASSQETYLSTDTQYF. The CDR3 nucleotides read TGTGCCAGCAGCCAAGAAACGTATTTATCCACAGATACGCAGTATTTT.

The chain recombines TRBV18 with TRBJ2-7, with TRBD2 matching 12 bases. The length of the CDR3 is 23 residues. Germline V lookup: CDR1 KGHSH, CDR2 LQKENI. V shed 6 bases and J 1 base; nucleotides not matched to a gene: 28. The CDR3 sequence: CASSHQRGQGTPYLAGGSYEQYF. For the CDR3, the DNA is TGTGCCAGCTCCCACCAGCGCGGACAGGGGACTCCCTACCTAGCGGGAGGGTCCTACGAGCAGTACTTC.

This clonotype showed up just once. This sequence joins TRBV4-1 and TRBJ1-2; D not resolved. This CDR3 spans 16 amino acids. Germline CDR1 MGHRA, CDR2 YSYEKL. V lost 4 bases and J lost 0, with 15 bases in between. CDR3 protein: CASSRLVPPANYGYTF. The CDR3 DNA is TGCGCCAGCAGCCGTTTAGTGCCACCAGCTAACTATGGCTACACCTTC.

CDR3 amino acids: CASSGSATEAFF. The CDR3 region has the DNA TGTGCCAGCAGCGGCAGTGCCACTGAAGCTTTCTTT. V is TRBV6-1 and J is TRBJ1-1; no clear D gene. The V end lost 6 bases, the J end lost 4 bases, and 9 bases lay between the germline ends. The germline CDR1 and CDR2 sequences are MNHNS and SASEGT. The CDR3 contains 12 residues.

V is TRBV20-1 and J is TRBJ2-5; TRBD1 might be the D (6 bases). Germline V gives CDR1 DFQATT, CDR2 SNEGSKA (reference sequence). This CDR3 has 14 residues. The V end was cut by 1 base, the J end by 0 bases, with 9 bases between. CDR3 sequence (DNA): TGCAGTGCTAGAGTATACAGGGACCAAGAGACCCAGTACTTC. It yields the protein CSARVYRDQETQYF.

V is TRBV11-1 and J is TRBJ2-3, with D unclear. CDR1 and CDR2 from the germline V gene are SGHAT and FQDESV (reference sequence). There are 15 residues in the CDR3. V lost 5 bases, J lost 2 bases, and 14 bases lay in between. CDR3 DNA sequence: TGTGCCAGCAGCCTCGGGCGTCTGGACACAGATACGCAGTATTTT. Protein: CASSLGRLDTDTQYF.